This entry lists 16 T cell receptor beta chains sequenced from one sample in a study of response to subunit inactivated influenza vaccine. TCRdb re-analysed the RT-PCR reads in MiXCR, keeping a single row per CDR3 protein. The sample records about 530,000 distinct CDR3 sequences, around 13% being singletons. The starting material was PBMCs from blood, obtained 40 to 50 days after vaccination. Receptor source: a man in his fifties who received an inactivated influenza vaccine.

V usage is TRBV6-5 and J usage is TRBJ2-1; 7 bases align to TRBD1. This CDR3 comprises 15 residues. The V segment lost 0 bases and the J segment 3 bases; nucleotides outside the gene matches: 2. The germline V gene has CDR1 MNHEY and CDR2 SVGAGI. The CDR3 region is CASSYSRDSYNEQFF. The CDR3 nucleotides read TGTGCCAGCAGTTACTCACGGGACAGCTACAATGAGCAGTTCTTC.

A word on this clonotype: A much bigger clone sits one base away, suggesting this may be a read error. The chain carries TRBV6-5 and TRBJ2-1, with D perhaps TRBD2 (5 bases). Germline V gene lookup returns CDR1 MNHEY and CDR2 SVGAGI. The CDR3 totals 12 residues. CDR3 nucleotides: TGTGCCAGCAGTGCCGACTACATTGAGCAGTTCTTC. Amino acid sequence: CASSADYIEQFF.

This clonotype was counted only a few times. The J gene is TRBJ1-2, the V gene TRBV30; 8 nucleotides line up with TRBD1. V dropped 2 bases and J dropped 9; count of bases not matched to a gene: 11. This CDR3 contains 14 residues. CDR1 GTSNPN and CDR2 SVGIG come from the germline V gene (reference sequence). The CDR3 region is CAWSINGQGSRYTF. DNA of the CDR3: TGTGCCTGGAGTATAAACGGACAGGGATCCCGCTACACCTTC.

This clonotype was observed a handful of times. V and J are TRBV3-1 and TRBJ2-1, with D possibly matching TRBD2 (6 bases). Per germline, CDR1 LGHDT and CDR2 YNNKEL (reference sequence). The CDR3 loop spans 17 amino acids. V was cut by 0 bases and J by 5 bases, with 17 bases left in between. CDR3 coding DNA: TGTGCCAGCAGCCAAGATCCACGGGGGTTTCTCAACAATGAGCAGTTCTTC. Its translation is CASSQDPRGFLNNEQFF.

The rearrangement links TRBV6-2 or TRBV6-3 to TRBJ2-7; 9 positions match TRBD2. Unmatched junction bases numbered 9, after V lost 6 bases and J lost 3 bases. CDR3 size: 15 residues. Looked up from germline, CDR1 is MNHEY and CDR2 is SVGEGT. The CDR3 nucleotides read TGTGCCAGCAGCCCCTGGGCGGGGGGGCTCTACGAGCAGTACTTC. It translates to CASSPWAGGLYEQYF.

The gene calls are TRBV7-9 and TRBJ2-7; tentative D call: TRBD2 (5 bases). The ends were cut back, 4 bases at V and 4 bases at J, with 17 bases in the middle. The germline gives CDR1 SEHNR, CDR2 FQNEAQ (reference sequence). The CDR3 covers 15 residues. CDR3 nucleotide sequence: TGTGCCAGCAGCTCGTACCAGCGGTGGGGATACGAGCAGTACTTC. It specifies CASSSYQRWGYEQYF.

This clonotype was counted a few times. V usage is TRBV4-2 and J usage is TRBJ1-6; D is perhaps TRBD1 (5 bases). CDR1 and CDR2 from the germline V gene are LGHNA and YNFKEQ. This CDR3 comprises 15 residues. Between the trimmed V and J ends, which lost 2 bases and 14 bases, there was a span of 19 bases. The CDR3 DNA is TGTGCCAGCAGCCAAAATGAGGGATTCCTGGGGGCCCTCCACTTT. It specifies CASSQNEGFLGALHF.

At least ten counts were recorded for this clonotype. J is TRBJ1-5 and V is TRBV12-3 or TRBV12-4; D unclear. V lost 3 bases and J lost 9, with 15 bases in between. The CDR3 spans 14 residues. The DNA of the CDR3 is TGTGCCAGCAGTTTCCGGACGGGGAGCGGGCCCCAGCATTTT. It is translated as CASSFRTGSGPQHF.

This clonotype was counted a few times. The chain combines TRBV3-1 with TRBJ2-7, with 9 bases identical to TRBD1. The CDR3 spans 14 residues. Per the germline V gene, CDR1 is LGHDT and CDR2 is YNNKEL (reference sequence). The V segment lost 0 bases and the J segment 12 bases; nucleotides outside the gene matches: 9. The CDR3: CASSQDLADRGTYF. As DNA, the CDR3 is TGTGCCAGCAGCCAAGATCTTGCGGACAGGGGAACGTACTTC.

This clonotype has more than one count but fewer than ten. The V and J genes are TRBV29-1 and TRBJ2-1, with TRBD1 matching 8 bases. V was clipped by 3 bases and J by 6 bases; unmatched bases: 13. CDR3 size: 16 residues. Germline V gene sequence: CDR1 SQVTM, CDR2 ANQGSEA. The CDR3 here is CSVDPHRTGKGNEQFF. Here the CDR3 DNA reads TGCAGCGTTGACCCGCACAGGACAGGGAAGGGCAATGAGCAGTTCTTC.

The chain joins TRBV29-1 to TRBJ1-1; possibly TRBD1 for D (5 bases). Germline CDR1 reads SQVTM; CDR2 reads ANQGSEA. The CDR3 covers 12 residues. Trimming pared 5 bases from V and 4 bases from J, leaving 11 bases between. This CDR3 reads CSVTTGGTEAFF. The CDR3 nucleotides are TGCAGCGTTACTACGGGGGGCACTGAAGCTTTCTTT.

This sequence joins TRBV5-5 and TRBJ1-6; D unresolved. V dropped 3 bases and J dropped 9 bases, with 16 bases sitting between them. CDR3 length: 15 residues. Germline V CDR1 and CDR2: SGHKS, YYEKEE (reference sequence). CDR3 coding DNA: TGTGCCAGCAGCTCCAGGCCCACGGCGGGTTCACCCCTCCACTTT. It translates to CASSSRPTAGSPLHF.

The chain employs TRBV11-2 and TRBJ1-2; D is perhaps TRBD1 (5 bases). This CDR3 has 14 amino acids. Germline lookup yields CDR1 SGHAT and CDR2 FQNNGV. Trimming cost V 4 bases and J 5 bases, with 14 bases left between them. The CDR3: CASSSPGDRYGYTF. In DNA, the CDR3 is TGTGCCAGCAGCTCCCCCGGGGACCGGTATGGCTACACCTTC.

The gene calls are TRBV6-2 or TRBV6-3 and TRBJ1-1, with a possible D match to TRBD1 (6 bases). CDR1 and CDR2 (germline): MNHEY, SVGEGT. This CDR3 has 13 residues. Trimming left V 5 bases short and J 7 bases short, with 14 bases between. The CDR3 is CASSRLGGFEAFF. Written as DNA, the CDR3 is TGTGCCAGCAGTCGATTGGGGGGCTTTGAAGCTTTCTTT.

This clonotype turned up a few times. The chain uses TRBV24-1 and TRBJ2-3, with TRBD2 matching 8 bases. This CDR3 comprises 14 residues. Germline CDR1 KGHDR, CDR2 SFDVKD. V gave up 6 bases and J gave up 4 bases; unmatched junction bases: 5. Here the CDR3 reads CATSQAGAADTQYF. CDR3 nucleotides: TGTGCCACCAGTCAAGCGGGAGCGGCAGATACGCAGTATTTT.

The CDR3 nucleotides read TGTGCCAGCAGCCTTTCTCAGCCCTACAATGAGCAGTTCTTC. This sequence encodes CASSLSQPYNEQFF. The genes are TRBV28 and TRBJ2-1; D is unclear. V lost 6 bases, J lost 2 bases, and 11 bases lay in between. CDR1 and CDR2 (germline): MDHEN, SYDVKM. The CDR3 runs to 14 residues.